Listed below are T cell receptor beta chains from one sample, sequenced in a study of shared clonotypes between healthy human individuals. The method was immunoSEQ multiplex PCR; TCRdb's version includes in-frame clones alone and lacks a portion of them. The table lists 75,000 to 100,000 clones, less than 50% of them singletons, with approximately 15% in the top ten. Sequenced input: PBMCs. These receptors all come from a middle-aged woman in good health. Some clones in this sample may be carry-over from other donors' samples. CDR3s include the opening cysteine and the closing phenylalanine or tryptophan. Each record gives: clone size, J gene, V gene, D gene, CDR3 protein, CDR3 DNA. A D gene is named only where the DNA matches it firmly. Part of the rows lack a size; the others show once, few, many or a class for expanded clones.

many TRBJ1-5 TRBV28 - CASSLISTGSNQPQHF TGTGCCAGCAGTTTAATCTCCACAGGTAGCAATCAGCCCCAGCATTTT
- TRBJ2-7 TRBV29-1 - CSVEEGPYEQYF TGCAGCGTTGAGGAGGGGCCCTACGAGCAGTACTTC
- TRBJ2-1 TRBV28 - CASSPTALAKAYNEQFF TGTGCCAGCAGCCCTACGGCTCTAGCGAAAGCCTACAATGAGCAGTTCTTC
many TRBJ1-5 TRBV30 TRBD1 CAWSFGRGDQPQHF TGTGCCTGGAGTTTTGGCAGGGGGGATCAGCCCCAGCATTTT
- TRBJ2-6 TRBV7-9 - CASSQADTFSGANVLTF TGCGCCAGCAGCCAAGCCGACACTTTCTCTGGGGCCAACGTCCTGACTTTC
- TRBJ1-2 TRBV7-8 - CASSRGRVRGYTF TGTGCCAGCAGCCGGGGCAGGGTGAGGGGCTACACCTTC
- TRBJ2-5 TRBV5-1 TRBD2 CASRDSGRAMETQYF TGCGCCAGCAGGGATAGCGGGAGGGCTATGGAGACCCAGTACTTC
- TRBJ2-7 TRBV10-3 - CAIRQTERGPEYEQYF TGTGCCATCAGACAGACAGAGAGAGGCCCCGAATACGAGCAGTACTTC
- TRBJ2-4 TRBV7-9 - CASSPDGGKNIQYF TGTGCCAGCAGCCCGGACGGAGGCAAAAACATTCAGTACTTC
many TRBJ2-7 TRBV4-1 TRBD2 CASSQEGTSGSIEQYF TGCGCCAGCAGCCAAGAAGGGACTAGCGGGAGTATCGAGCAGTACTTC
many TRBJ2-5 TRBV9 - CASSVSVGQETQYF TGTGCCAGCAGCGTATCTGTCGGCCAAGAGACCCAGTACTTC
- TRBJ2-7 TRBV7-9 - CASSLQKESYEQYF TGTGCCAGCAGCTTACAAAAGGAGTCCTACGAGCAGTACTTC
- TRBJ2-1 TRBV7-2 TRBD2 CASSLQGSGGDEQFF TGTGCCAGCAGCTTGCAGGGAAGCGGGGGGGATGAGCAGTTCTTC
- TRBJ2-5 TRBV27 TRBD2 CASSSKLAGGPGEQYF TGTGCCAGCAGTTCGAAACTAGCGGGAGGGCCGGGTGAGCAGTACTTC
- TRBJ2-7 TRBV30 - CAWSGKVTYEQYF TGTGCCTGGAGTGGAAAAGTTACCTACGAGCAGTACTTC
- TRBJ2-5 TRBV30 TRBD1 CAWRRGGTGGETQYF TGTGCCTGGAGGAGGGGCGGGACAGGGGGAGAGACCCAGTACTTC
many TRBJ2-2 TRBV6-5 - CASSYLKNRELFF TGTGCCAGCAGTTACTTAAAGAACCGGGAGCTGTTTTTT
many TRBJ2-5 TRBV4-3 - CASSQARQWDQYF TGCGCCAGCAGCCAAGCCCGCCAGTGGGACCAGTACTTC
many TRBJ1-3 TRBV6-1 TRBD1 CASSEVGGSGNTIYF TGTGCCAGCAGTGAAGTAGGGGGCTCCGGAAACACCATATATTTT
- TRBJ1-3 TRBV2 TRBD1 CASSEFRDSSGNTIYF TGTGCCAGCAGTGAATTCCGGGACAGCTCTGGAAACACCATATATTTT
- TRBJ2-1 TRBV25-1 - CASSVGGRVDEQFF TGTGCCAGCAGTGTGGGGGGACGGGTTGATGAGCAGTTCTTC
- TRBJ1-6 TRBV28 - CASSGHSYNSPLHF TGTGCCAGCAGTGGACATAGTTATAATTCACCCCTCCACTTT
- TRBJ2-7 TRBV6-1 - CASSEGGSYEQYF TGTGCCAGCAGTGAAGGGGGCTCCTACGAGCAGTACTTC
many TRBJ1-2 TRBV28 - CASSLSETDYGYTF TGTGCCAGCAGTTTGTCGGAAACGGACTATGGCTACACCTTC
- TRBJ2-1 TRBV30 - CAWSRDSYNEQFF TGTGCCTGGAGCCGGGACTCTTACAATGAGCAGTTCTTC
many TRBJ2-5 TRBV7-3 - CASSSTGRAGETQYF TGTGCCAGCAGCTCGACAGGGAGGGCAGGCGAGACCCAGTACTTC
- TRBJ1-6 TRBV30 - CAWTVDRNSPLHF TGTGCCTGGACCGTGGACCGAAATTCACCCCTCCACTTT
few TRBJ2-1 TRBV5-1 TRBD2 CASSLAGGPGNEQFF TGCGCCAGCAGCCTAGCGGGAGGGCCTGGGAATGAGCAGTTCTTC
few TRBJ2-1 TRBV7-7 TRBD2 CASSPGLATHNEQFF TGTGCTAGCAGCCCGGGACTAGCGACACACAATGAGCAGTTCTTC
- TRBJ1-5 TRBV28 - CASSLMGVNQPQHF TGTGCCAGCAGTTTGATGGGGGTCAATCAGCCCCAGCATTTT